The 23 T cell receptor beta chains below all came from one sample that was sequenced in a study of CD8 T cells in Susac syndrome. Reverse transcription of 0.5 to 1 ug RNA was performed with random hexamers. Using its own MiXCR run on the immunoSEQ multiplex PCR reads, TCRdb lists one record per CDR3 protein. The data hold under 200,000 distinct CDR3 sequences, with 91% observed a single time. Sequenced material: CD4+ T cells from PBMCs. Receptors were obtained from a human donor with Susac syndrome.

The CDR3 spells CASSDRGSHQPQHF. CDR3 coding DNA: TGTGCCAGCAGTGATCGGGGGTCCCATCAGCCCCAGCATTTT. V is TRBV2 and J is TRBJ1-5; the D gene is possibly TRBD1 (5 bases). Germline lookup yields CDR1 SNHLY and CDR2 FYNNEI. The CDR3 totals 14 residues. Trimming pared 3 bases from V and 5 bases from J, leaving 11 bases between.

This chain links TRBV3-1 with TRBJ2-7; TRBD1 matches at 7 bases. The length of the CDR3 is 16 residues. V lost 1 base to trimming and J lost 3 bases; unmatched junction nucleotides: 9. Germline V gene data show CDR1 as LGHDT and CDR2 as YNNKEL (reference sequence). The CDR3 nucleotides read TGTGCCAGCAGCCAAGCGGGACAGATACTATACTACGAGCAGTACTTC. It is translated as CASSQAGQILYYEQYF.

The chain joins TRBV7-6 to TRBJ2-2; the D is unclear. From germline, CDR1 is SGHVS and CDR2 FNYEAQ. The V end lost 3 bases, the J end lost 5 bases, and 4 bases lay between the germline ends. The CDR3 extends over 12 amino acids. The CDR3 sequence is CASSFKTGELFF. In nucleotides, the CDR3 is TGTGCCAGCAGCTTTAAAACCGGGGAGCTGTTTTTT.

V is TRBV6-5 and J is TRBJ2-5, with D hard to call. This CDR3 has 13 amino acids. The V and J ends lost 4 bases and 7 bases respectively, with 13 bases between them. Germline lookup yields CDR1 MNHEY and CDR2 SVGAGI. CDR3 nucleotides: TGTGCCAGCAGTTCAGGTATCCTCGGGACCCAGTACTTC. Translating it yields CASSSGILGTQYF.

This clonotype has a single count. This CDR3 reads CASRHFAGPYNEQFF. CDR3 DNA: TGTGCCAGCAGACACTTCGCGGGACCGTACAATGAGCAGTTCTTC. J is TRBJ2-1 and V is TRBV3-1, with D tentatively TRBD2 (6 bases). The CDR3 runs 15 residues. Germline loops: CDR1 LGHDT, CDR2 YNNKEL (reference sequence). V lost 6 bases and J lost 4, with 16 bases in between.

The rearrangement links TRBV20-1 to TRBJ2-3; the match to TRBD2 covers 14 bases. Germline assignment: CDR1 DFQATT and CDR2 SNEGSKA (reference sequence). The CDR3 loop spans 15 amino acids. The junction had 6 bases not matched to a gene; V was cut back by 4 bases and J by 6 bases. The CDR3 loop is CSATGTSGSWDTQYF. The CDR3 bases are TGCAGTGCTACCGGGACTAGCGGGAGTTGGGATACGCAGTATTTT.

This chain links TRBV11-2 with TRBJ2-3, with TRBD2 matching over 11 bases. Losses at the gene ends were 5 bases for V and 2 bases for J; bases not matched to a gene: 9. Germline V gene lookup returns CDR1 SGHAT and CDR2 FQNNGV. This CDR3 has 17 amino acids. This CDR3 reads CASSTIAGGRSTDTQYF. DNA of the CDR3: TGTGCCAGCAGCACCATAGCGGGAGGGAGATCCACAGATACGCAGTATTTT.

The chain is built from TRBV3-1 and TRBJ2-7; 7 nucleotides align to TRBD1. Germline assignment: CDR1 LGHDT and CDR2 YNNKEL (reference sequence). V was clipped by 4 bases and J by 6 bases; unmatched bases: 12. This CDR3 is 15 amino acids long. The CDR3 nucleotides read TGTGCCAGCAGCCGCTGGGACAGTCGGGACCCCGAGCAGTACTTC. Translating it yields CASSRWDSRDPEQYF.

The chain combines TRBV11-2 with TRBJ2-5; 10 positions agree with TRBD2. CDR1 is SGHAT and CDR2 is FQNNGV in the germline V gene. The CDR3 spans 15 residues. The V and J ends lost 5 bases and 2 bases, in that order; junction bases with no gene match: 5. CDR3 sequence reads: CASSLSGGIQETQYF. The CDR3 coding sequence is TGTGCCAGCAGCCTTAGCGGGGGGATACAAGAGACCCAGTACTTC.

This clonotype was detected only once. The chain links TRBV27 to TRBJ1-6; 10 nucleotides line up with TRBD1. The CDR3 has 15 residues. From germline, CDR1 is MNHEY and CDR2 SMNVEV (reference sequence). Unmatched junction bases numbered 4, after V lost 3 bases and J lost 8 bases. CDR3 bases: TGTGCCAGCAGTTTTTGGACAGGGGGATATTCACCCCTCCACTTT. Translation: CASSFWTGGYSPLHF.

The chain couples TRBV18 to TRBJ2-6, with 10 bases lining up with TRBD2. The germline CDR1 and CDR2 sequences are KGHSH and LQKENI. CDR3 length: 17 amino acids. The trim removed 5 bases at V and 2 bases at J, leaving 6 bases unmatched. The chain's CDR3 is CASSSVAGGTGANVLTF. CDR3 bases: TGTGCCAGCTCATCGGTAGCGGGGGGCACTGGGGCCAACGTCCTGACTTTC.

The rearrangement joins TRBV6-1 to TRBJ2-3, with unresolved D. This CDR3 contains 15 residues. Trimming pared 6 bases from V and 0 bases from J, leaving 13 bases between. Germline values: CDR1 MNHNS, CDR2 SASEGT. CDR3 sequence (DNA): TGTGCCAGCAGCTATATCTCTTCTAGCACAGATACGCAGTATTTT. Protein sequence: CASSYISSSTDTQYF.

A few counts support this clonotype. The CDR3 DNA reads TGTGCCAGCAGCCTCCGGACAGGACGGCAGCCCCAGCATTTT. Protein: CASSLRTGRQPQHF. The genes are TRBV11-2 and TRBJ1-5; TRBD1 aligns across 7 bases. This CDR3 is built from 14 residues. The germline V gene has CDR1 SGHAT and CDR2 FQNNGV. V lost 5 bases, J lost 7 bases, and 8 bases stayed unmatched.

J is TRBJ2-1 and V is TRBV7-2, with D possibly called TRBD1 or TRBD2 (6 bases each). The germline V gene has CDR1 SGHTA and CDR2 FQGNSA. This CDR3 contains 13 residues. V lost 3 bases to trimming and J lost 10 bases, with 13 bases between them. CDR3 sequence (DNA): TGTGCCAGCAGCTTGAGCAGGGGAGGAGAGCAGTTCTTC. Amino acid sequence: CASSLSRGGEQFF.

This chain connects TRBV5-4 to TRBJ1-2; 7 nucleotides line up with TRBD1. The CDR3 runs 14 residues. V lost 0 bases and J lost 2; bases outside the gene matches: 1. From germline, CDR1 is SGHNT and CDR2 YYREEE (reference sequence). The CDR3 protein is CASSLGGGNYGYTF. DNA for the CDR3: TGTGCCAGCAGCTTGGGAGGGGGCAACTATGGCTACACCTTC.

The rearrangement uses TRBV19 and TRBJ2-5; D is uncertain. CDR1 and CDR2 (germline): LNHDA, SQIVND (reference sequence). Between the trimmed V and J ends, which lost 3 bases and 5 bases, there was a span of 10 bases. The CDR3 consists of 13 residues. The CDR3 region is CASSIGRQETQYF. CDR3 bases: TGTGCCAGTAGTATCGGACGCCAGGAGACCCAGTACTTC.

The chain has TRBV12-3 or TRBV12-4 and TRBJ2-1, with D possibly being TRBD1 (7 bases). The CDR3 loop spans 13 amino acids. V lost 5 bases and J 9 bases, leaving 14 bases between the germline ends. CDR3 DNA sequence: TGTGCCAGCAGTAGACAGGGACTGCTTGAGCAGTTCTTC. This encodes CASSRQGLLEQFF.

The chain carries TRBV6-5 and TRBJ1-6; D remains unclear. The CDR3 is 13 amino acids. Looked up from germline, CDR1 is MNHEY and CDR2 is SVGAGI. V shed 2 bases and J shed 9 bases, with 8 bases lying between them. CDR3 DNA: TGTGCCAGCAGTTACGGCCCGGGTTCACCCCTCCACTTT. It translates to CASSYGPGSPLHF.

This CDR3 is CASKFRSSYNEQFF. In DNA form, the CDR3 reads TGTGCCAGCAAGTTCCGGAGCTCCTACAATGAGCAGTTCTTC. The J gene is TRBJ2-1, the V gene TRBV2; D is ambiguous. Germline CDR1 reads SNHLY; CDR2 reads FYNNEI. CDR3 length: 14 residues. Trimming pared 7 bases from V and 0 bases from J, leaving 10 bases between.

The chain carries TRBV20-1 and TRBJ2-7; 10 bases are shared with TRBD2. Germline CDR1 is DFQATT and CDR2 is SNEGSKA (reference sequence). V lost 5 bases and J lost 3; bases outside the gene matches: 7. CDR3 length equals 14 residues. CDR3 sequence: CSAALLAGYYEQYF. CDR3 nucleotide sequence: TGCAGTGCTGCCCTACTAGCGGGGTACTACGAGCAGTACTTC.

The genes are TRBV10-1 and TRBJ2-5; a weak D match, TRBD1 (6 bases). Trimming pared 5 bases from V and 0 bases from J, leaving 10 bases between. CDR3 length equals 14 residues. The germline gives CDR1 WNHNN, CDR2 SYGVQD (reference sequence). The CDR3 nucleotides read TGCGCCAGCAGTACCACAGGGAACCAAGAGACCCAGTACTTC. It specifies CASSTTGNQETQYF.

The chain employs TRBV5-1 and TRBJ2-2; D remains ambiguous. There are 15 residues in the CDR3. V was pared by 4 bases and J by 0 bases, with 10 bases between. CDR1 and CDR2 (germline): SGHRS, YFSETQ. CDR3 in DNA: TGCGCCAGCAGCATACGGGCCGCGAACACCGGGGAGCTGTTTTTT. Protein sequence: CASSIRAANTGELFF.

This chain connects TRBV5-1 to TRBJ1-4; D ambiguous. The germline V gene has CDR1 SGHRS and CDR2 YFSETQ. Trimming cost V 5 bases and J 1 base, with 9 bases left between them. The CDR3 contains 14 residues. CDR3 protein: CASRPGLTNEKLFF. CDR3 bases: TGCGCCAGCAGGCCAGGATTAACTAATGAAAAACTGTTTTTT.